A single sample gave rise to the 15 T cell receptor beta chains below, sequenced in a study of cytomegalovirus exposure and HLA in healthy donors. With 60 Vbeta and 13 Jbeta primers, the PCR was carried out. Only in-frame clones appear in the TCRdb table, and some are missing; sequencing was by immunoSEQ multiplex PCR. The sample lists 210,000 or so clones; around 81% were seen once. What was sequenced was PBMCs. The receptor set was obtained from a woman aged 45-65 years in good health and CMV-seropositive.

The chain uses TRBV21-1 and TRBJ1-1. TRBV21-1 is noted as a pseudogene. CDR3 size: 16 residues. The CDR3 region is CASSKKVEGEGTEAFF. The CDR3 coding sequence is TGTGCCAGCAGCAAAAAGGTGGAGGGCGAAGGCACTGAAGCTTTCTTT.

V and J are TRBV30 and TRBJ1-6; D is possibly TRBD1 (6 bases). Germline assignment: CDR1 GTSNPN and CDR2 SVGIG (reference sequence). The germline V and J ends were trimmed by 3 bases and 14 bases, with 23 bases remaining between them. The CDR3 covers 15 residues. CDR3 nucleotide sequence: TGTGCCTGGAGCGATACCCCAGGGGCTCCGCTATCCCTCCACTTT. Its protein is CAWSDTPGAPLSLHF. The whole variable domain, remainder taken from reference TRBV30 and TRBJ1-6, is SQTIHQWPATLVQPVGSPLSLECTVEGTSNPNLYWYRQAAGRGLQLLFYSVGIGQISSEVPQNLSASRPQDRQFILSSKKLLLSDSGFYLCAWSDTPGAPLSLHFGNGTRLTVT.

This clone has a single count. J is TRBJ1-2 and V is TRBV30, with D maybe TRBD1 (6 bases). The germline V and J ends were trimmed by 4 bases and 3 bases, with 12 bases remaining between them. CDR3 length: 13 residues. The V gene's germline CDR1 is GTSNPN and CDR2 SVGIG (reference sequence). The CDR3 spells CAWTNRVDYGYTF. CDR3 in DNA: TGTGCCTGGACGAACAGGGTTGACTATGGCTACACCTTC.

This chain links TRBV10-2 with TRBJ1-6; unclear D gene. The germline V gene encodes CDR1 WSHSY and CDR2 SAAADI. CDR3 size: 14 residues. Trimming stripped 3 bases from V and 8 bases from J, with 11 bases between. CDR3 DNA sequence: TGCGCCAGCAGTGATACCCTAGAGGATTCACCCCTCCACTTT. Residues: CASSDTLEDSPLHF.

The chain has TRBV30 and TRBJ2-7, with TRBD2 matching 8 bases. Trimming took 4 bases from V and 3 from J; bases not matched to a gene: 5. Germline assignment: CDR1 GTSNPN and CDR2 SVGIG (reference sequence). The CDR3 extends over 13 amino acids. The CDR3 here is CAWIPGGGYEQYF. DNA for the CDR3: TGTGCCTGGATTCCCGGGGGGGGCTACGAGCAGTACTTC.

The genes are TRBV7-3 and TRBJ1-4, with D perhaps matching TRBD1 (6 bases). CDR3 length: 13 residues. V was pared by 5 bases and J by 5 bases, with 9 bases between. CDR1 and CDR2 (germline): SGHTA, FQGTGA. The chain's CDR3 is CASSRTANEKLFF. Here the CDR3 DNA reads TGTGCCAGCAGCCGGACAGCAAATGAAAAACTGTTTTTT.

This chain links TRBV27 with TRBJ2-5; 9 bases match TRBD1. The J call is uncertain, as TRBJ2-7 better fits the DNA end. The V gene's germline CDR1 is MNHEY and CDR2 SMNVEV (reference sequence). This CDR3 comprises 14 residues. The CDR3: CASSVGTGTNEQYF. In DNA form, the CDR3 reads TGTGCCAGCAGTGTCGGGACAGGGACTAACGAGCAGTACTTC.

The CDR3 protein is CASSNRQGAGNTIYF. The CDR3 DNA is TGTGCCAGCAGCAACCGACAGGGCGCCGGAAACACCATATATTTT. The chain links TRBV7-2 to TRBJ1-3; TRBD1 matches 7 bases. This CDR3 has 15 amino acids. Germline V gene sequence: CDR1 SGHTA, CDR2 FQGNSA. Trimming at V came to 5 bases and at J to 4 bases, leaving 8 bases not matched to a gene. Based on the CDR3 plus reference TRBV7-2 and TRBJ1-3, the full variable domain is GAGVSQSPSNKVTEKGKDVELRCDPISGHTALYWYRQSLGQGLEFLIYFQGNSAPDKSGLPSDRFSAERTGGSVSTLTIQRTQQEDSAVYLCASSNRQGAGNTIYFGEGSWLTVV.

The CDR3 protein is CASSEEAGGPGELFF. The CDR3 nucleotides are TGTGCCAGCAGTGAAGAAGCGGGGGGCCCCGGGGAGCTGTTTTTT. The rearrangement uses TRBV6-1 and TRBJ2-2, with 9 bases fitting TRBD2. This CDR3 has 15 amino acids. V was pared by 1 base and J by 6 bases, with 3 bases of the junction left unmatched. CDR1 is MNHNS, CDR2 SASEGT, per germline.

The CDR3 here is CASSQDILRAEDYGYTF. The CDR3 DNA reads TGCGCCAGCAGCCAAGATATATTGAGGGCAGAAGACTATGGCTACACCTTC. The chain recombines TRBV4-3 with TRBJ1-2; D gene uncertain. Per germline, CDR1 LGHNA and CDR2 YSLEER. The CDR3 has 17 residues. V was shortened by 0 bases and J by 3 bases, with 17 bases between the two germline ends.

The chain joins TRBV11-2 to TRBJ1-1, with 8 bases identical to TRBD1. Per germline, CDR1 SGHAT and CDR2 FQNNGV. This CDR3 is 15 amino acids long. V gave up 3 bases and J gave up 0 bases; unmatched junction bases: 3. In DNA form, the CDR3 reads TGTGCCAGCAGCTTCAGGACAGGGCTGAACACTGAAGCTTTCTTT. Its translation is CASSFRTGLNTEAFF.

The V and J genes are TRBV30 and TRBJ1-2; 7 bases align to TRBD1. In germline, CDR1 is GTSNPN, CDR2 SVGIG (reference sequence). CDR3 length: 15 amino acids. Trimming took 2 bases from V and 6 from J; bases not matched to a gene: 12. CDR3 coding DNA: TGTGCCTGGAGTCCCCCCGGGACAGTAGTCCATGGCTACACCTTC. It yields the protein CAWSPPGTVVHGYTF.

This sequence joins TRBV19 and TRBJ2-5; D not resolved. The CDR3 is 13 amino acids. Per the germline V gene, CDR1 is LNHDA and CDR2 is SQIVND (reference sequence). V was trimmed by 5 bases and J by 2 bases, leaving 9 bases between them. The CDR3 region has the DNA TGTGCCAGTAGTCCAGATTCACAAGAGACCCAGTACTTC. Translation gives CASSPDSQETQYF.

The gene calls are TRBV18 and TRBJ2-7; D perhaps matches TRBD2 (7 bases). Germline V gene sequence: CDR1 KGHSH, CDR2 LQKENI. Trimming removed 6 bases from V and 0 bases from J, with 21 bases in between. The CDR3 runs to 17 residues. This CDR3 reads CASSRGGQGYSSYEQYF. The CDR3 DNA is TGTGCCAGCTCGAGGGGGGGCCAGGGCTATAGCTCCTACGAGCAGTACTTC.

The genes are TRBV7-2 and TRBJ1-2, with a possible D match to TRBD1 (6 bases). The ends were cut back, 3 bases at V and 0 bases at J, with 8 bases in the middle. The germline V gene has CDR1 SGHTA and CDR2 FQGNSA. This CDR3 spans 14 amino acids. This chain's CDR3 is CASSLSGANYGYTF. CDR3 nucleotide sequence: TGTGCCAGCAGCTTGTCAGGGGCTAACTATGGCTACACCTTC.